This T cell receptor beta chain was profiled in a study of T cell repertoires in cytomegalovirus infection (dated by TCRdb to the late 2010s). With respect to the entire study: Because public TCR beta signatures pointed to carriage of CMV infection together with the matching HLA type, the HLA type of each donor mattered for the analysis. Results and caveats for the whole study, not just this receptor: The ex vivo response was dominated by HLA-C-restricted CMV-specific TCR beta clonotypes, which also provided the single most frequent clonotype in two of eight donors. Carriers of CMV infection plus the relevant HLA type were discriminated by the cumulative frequency of public TCR beta family members in the study cohort and in an independent roughly 370-donor cohort.

The reads were generated on an Illumina HiSeq 1500. In-frame beta chains were kept once TCRdb had trimmed the public reads at Q25 with fastp and called clones with MiXCR. Every entry covers one CDR3 protein and lists the most common genes and DNA from its rows. Present in this sample are some 680,000 distinct CDR3 sequences, less than 40% of which were seen just once. The ten largest clones capture 2.5% to 3.5% of the sample. The germline V gene (reference sequence) gives CDR1 as MNHEY and CDR2 as SMNVEV. Trimming removed 1 base from V and 4 bases from J; the gene matches leave 4 bases unexplained. The CDR3 holds 16 amino acids from the cysteine to the phenylalanine. Only the CDR3 DNA stays, 48 bases, in frame from base 1. This clonotype was picked up a small number of times. It has no known antigen specificity. Base qualities are not at hand, and no much larger clone is one base apart.

The TCR sequence derives from a human donor in good health (CMV status not recorded). Some clones in this sample may be carry-over from other donors' samples. The rearrangement joined TRBV27 to TRBJ1-6, and 7 junction bases match TRBD1. The sequencing input was PBMCs. CDR3 loop: CASSLYPGQYNSPLHF. The DNA sequence is given as TGTGCCAGCAGTTTATATCCGGGACAGTATAATTCACCCCTCCACTTT.